The next 27 T cell receptor beta chains were all read from a single sample in a study of T cell repertoires in cytomegalovirus infection. What these receptors recognize is not known. Each CDR3 protein gets one entry after TCRdb re-called the reads with MiXCR. The repertoire includes around 430,000 distinct CDR3 sequences, under 55% of them detected once, and about 39% sits in the top ten. Sequenced material: cultured PBMCs, taken from culture after CMV antigen stimulation. The source is a human donor in good health (CMV status not recorded). Some clones in this sample may be carry-over from other donors' samples.

With respect to this clonotype: In this CDR3 the conserved last residue, phenylalanine or tryptophan, is missing, so a read error is likely. The chain carries TRBV27 and TRBJ1-1, with TRBD1 as a possible D gene (5 bases). The CDR3 sequence is 12 residues long. Germline lookup yields CDR1 MNHEY and CDR2 SMNVEV (reference sequence). Trimming shortened V by 3 bases and J by 8 bases, and 10 bases separated the two germline ends. CDR3 DNA: TGTGCCAGCAGTTTCACGGGGGGGGAAGCTTTCTGT. Translated, it gives CASSFTGGEAFC.

This clonotype was observed a single time. The chain links TRBV12-5 to TRBJ2-1; no clear D. V was trimmed by 4 bases and J by 1 base, leaving 8 bases between them. This CDR3 contains 14 residues. CDR1 and CDR2 (germline): LGHNT, FRNRAP. The CDR3 DNA follows: TGTGCTAGTGGTTATAGGGTATCCTACAATGAGCAGTTCTTC. It codes for CASGYRVSYNEQFF. The variable domain in full, completed from reference TRBV12-5 and TRBJ2-1, reads DARVTQTPRHKVTEMGQEVTMRCQPILGHNTVFWYRQTMMQGLELLAYFRNRAPLDDSGMPKDRFSAEMPDATLATLKIQPSEPRDSAVYFCASGYRVSYNEQFFGPGTRLTVL.

V and J are TRBV7-4 and TRBJ2-7; D gene ambiguous. V was cut by 4 bases and J by 6 bases, with 13 bases left in between. This CDR3 has 13 residues. The V gene's germline CDR1 is SGHVT and CDR2 SQSDAQ. CDR3 residues: CASSSPSPPEQYF. Written as DNA, the CDR3 is TGTGCCAGCAGCTCCCCAAGCCCCCCCGAGCAGTACTTC.

This clonotype was observed at least ten times. V usage is TRBV7-2 and J usage is TRBJ1-1; D might be TRBD1 (6 bases). V was shortened by 5 bases and J by 9 bases, with 13 bases between the two germline ends. Germline CDR1 SGHTA, CDR2 FQGNSA. This CDR3 has 12 residues. The CDR3 reads CASSPYRDQAFF. The CDR3 nucleotides are TGTGCCAGCAGCCCGTACAGGGACCAAGCTTTCTTT.

The chain is built from TRBV7-2 and TRBJ2-3; TRBD2 might be the D (5 bases). Germline V gives CDR1 SGHTA, CDR2 FQGNSA. The CDR3 is 11 amino acids. The V and J ends lost 10 bases and 6 bases respectively, with 11 bases between them. Here the CDR3 DNA reads TGTGCCATACCCAGGAGGGATACGCAGTATTTT. Encoded protein: CAIPRRDTQYF.

The rearrangement links TRBV5-1 to TRBJ2-3, with D unresolved. CDR3 length: 14 amino acids. The germline V and J ends were trimmed by 1 base and 1 base, with 7 bases remaining between them. Germline CDR1 SGHRS, CDR2 YFSETQ. CDR3 in amino acids: CASSLYTGTDTQYF. CDR3 sequence (DNA): TGCGCCAGCAGCTTGTATACCGGCACAGATACGCAGTATTTT.

This chain connects TRBV12-3 or TRBV12-4 to TRBJ1-4; the D is unclear. The CDR3 extends over 13 amino acids. The ends were cut back, 3 bases at V and 3 bases at J, with 5 bases in the middle. CDR3 residues: CASSFRSNEKLFF. DNA of the CDR3: TGTGCCAGCAGTTTTCGGTCTAATGAAAAACTGTTTTTT.

The chain's CDR3 is CASSPREPYEQYF. CDR3 sequence (DNA): TGTGCCAGCAGTCCCCGGGAGCCTTACGAGCAGTACTTC. The chain carries TRBV27 and TRBJ2-7; TRBD2 is a possible D gene (6 bases). Trimming took off 5 bases at V and 4 bases at J, with 12 bases between the two ends. This CDR3 comprises 13 residues. CDR1 and CDR2 (germline): MNHEY, SMNVEV (reference sequence).

The chain combines TRBV6-1 with TRBJ1-1; D call uncertain. Germline-derived CDR1 and CDR2 are MNHNS and SASEGT. The CDR3 is made up of 14 amino acids. V was cut by 6 bases and J by 3 bases, with 14 bases left in between. CDR3 sequence: CASREHRWDTEAFF. As DNA, the CDR3 is TGTGCCAGCAGGGAGCATAGGTGGGACACTGAAGCTTTCTTT.

This clonotype was seen more than once but under ten times. The rearrangement links TRBV7-2 to TRBJ2-2; D is possibly TRBD2 (5 bases). The ends were cut back, 6 bases at V and 6 bases at J, with 17 bases in the middle. The germline CDR1 and CDR2 sequences are SGHTA and FQGNSA. The CDR3 is 15 amino acids. CDR3 in DNA: TGTGCCAGCAGAAGAGGAGGCGCGGAGCCCGGGGAGCTGTTTTTT. Translating gives CASRRGGAEPGELFF.

The V call is TRBV10-2, the J call TRBJ2-5; the match to TRBD1 covers 9 bases. Germline trimming cut 8 bases from V and 4 bases from J; bases unmatched to any gene: 5. Germline CDR1 and CDR2: WSHSY and SAAADI. The CDR3 has 13 residues. CDR3 in amino acids: CASGDRVIETQYF. The CDR3 DNA reads TGCGCCAGCGGGGACAGGGTCATAGAGACCCAGTACTTC.

The chain employs TRBV7-9 and TRBJ2-5; D might be TRBD1 (5 bases). The germline V and J ends were trimmed by 6 bases and 10 bases, with 18 bases remaining between them. Germline-derived CDR1 and CDR2 are SEHNR and FQNEAQ (reference sequence). The CDR3 has 13 amino acids. The DNA of the CDR3 is TGTGCCAGCAGTCCACACGACAGCCCCGGCCAGTACTTC. Its protein is CASSPHDSPGQYF.

The chain joins TRBV6-1 to TRBJ1-1, with D perhaps TRBD1 (6 bases). The CDR3 is made up of 16 amino acids. Germline CDR1 MNHNS, CDR2 SASEGT. Trimming left V 2 bases short and J 2 bases short, with 15 bases between. The CDR3 loop is CASSEQDSFVNTEAFF. CDR3 DNA sequence: TGTGCCAGCAGTGAACAGGACAGTTTTGTTAACACTGAAGCTTTCTTT.

This clonotype was seen more than once but under ten times. The V gene is TRBV7-2, the J gene TRBJ2-5; the match to TRBD1 covers 9 bases. The CDR3 is 15 residues long. The V segment lost 0 bases and the J segment 9 bases; nucleotides outside the gene matches: 8. Per germline, CDR1 SGHTA and CDR2 FQGNSA. The CDR3 DNA follows: TGTGCCAGCAGCTTAGCCCCGGGACAGGGCAAAGCCCAGTACTTC. The encoded protein is CASSLAPGQGKAQYF.

In its sample, this clonotype was seen a few times. V usage is TRBV7-2 and J usage is TRBJ2-3, with 10 positions matching TRBD2. Germline-derived CDR1 and CDR2 are SGHTA and FQGNSA. J was trimmed by 3 bases and V by 6 bases; bases with no gene match: 6. There are 15 residues in the CDR3. DNA for the CDR3: TGTGCCAGCAGACGCCTAGCGGGAGTAACAGATACGCAGTATTTT. Protein sequence: CASRRLAGVTDTQYF.

In the case of this clonotype: An end of the junction differs from the germline gene, which may be a read error. V is TRBV7-2 and J is TRBJ2-7; 14 bases map to TRBD2. CDR3 length: 20 amino acids. The germline gives CDR1 SGHTA, CDR2 FQGNSA. The CDR3 coding sequence is TGTGCCAGCAGCTCTAAGAGCTGGGTGAGACTAGCGGGAGGGCCCTTCCGTGTGGGCTTC. Its protein product is CASSSKSWVRLAGGPFRVGF. The whole variable domain, remainder taken from reference TRBV7-2 and TRBJ2-7, is GAGVSQSPSNKVTEKGKDVELRCDPISGHTALYWYRQSLGQGLEFLIYFQGNSAPDKSGLPSDRFSAERTGGSVSTLTIQRTQQEDSAVYLCASSSKSWVRLAGGPFRVGFGPGTRLTVT.

This clonotype was found once. The chain employs TRBV20-1 and TRBJ1-4, with D unresolved. V was clipped by 5 bases and J by 2 bases, with 15 bases between them. The CDR3 covers 15 residues. CDR1 and CDR2 (germline): DFQATT, SNEGSKA (reference sequence). DNA of the CDR3: TGCAGTGCTCGGCCCTCAGGTTCCACTAATGAAAAACTGTTTTTT. It is translated as CSARPSGSTNEKLFF.

This clonotype was counted ten times or more. The V call is TRBV7-2, the J call TRBJ2-3, with TRBD2 matching 12 bases. CDR1 SGHTA and CDR2 FQGNSA come from the germline V gene. The V and J ends lost 4 bases and 5 bases, in that order; junction bases with no gene match: 1. CDR3 size: 14 residues. CDR3 sequence reads: CASSSGLAGDTQYF. DNA of the CDR3: TGTGCCAGCAGCTCGGGACTAGCGGGAGATACGCAGTATTTT. Variable domain in full (rest from reference TRBV7-2 and TRBJ2-3): GAGVSQSPSNKVTEKGKDVELRCDPISGHTALYWYRQSLGQGLEFLIYFQGNSAPDKSGLPSDRFSAERTGGSVSTLTIQRTQQEDSAVYLCASSSGLAGDTQYFGPGTRLTVL.

This clonotype was detected a few times. V gene TRBV7-6 combines with J gene TRBJ2-3; possible D gene TRBD2, 5 bases. This CDR3 spans 18 amino acids. Trimming pared 6 bases from V and 2 bases from J, leaving 24 bases between. Germline CDR1 is SGHVS and CDR2 is FNYEAQ. CDR3: CASSSLPQVGSYTDTQYF. CDR3 DNA sequence: TGTGCCAGCAGTTCACTGCCCCAGGTTGGGAGTTACACAGATACGCAGTATTTT.

The rearrangement links TRBV11-2 to TRBJ2-2; a weak D match, TRBD1 (5 bases). The germline gives CDR1 SGHAT, CDR2 FQNNGV. CDR3 length equals 13 residues. V shed 0 bases and J shed 7 bases, with 6 bases lying between them. Here the CDR3 DNA reads TGTGCCAGCAGCTTAGACAGGGACGGGGAGCTGTTTTTT. Its translation: CASSLDRDGELFF.

The chain carries TRBV7-2 and TRBJ2-1; D not resolved. This CDR3 region has 14 residues. V was shortened by 5 bases and J by 6 bases, with 14 bases between the two germline ends. Looked up from germline, CDR1 is SGHTA and CDR2 is FQGNSA. The CDR3, as DNA: TGTGCCAGCAGCCCAGGTTGGGTTGGCAATGAGCAGTTCTTC. Amino acids: CASSPGWVGNEQFF. The full variable domain, with the rest looked up from reference TRBV7-2 and TRBJ2-1, is GAGVSQSPSNKVTEKGKDVELRCDPISGHTALYWYRQSLGQGLEFLIYFQGNSAPDKSGLPSDRFSAERTGGSVSTLTIQRTQQEDSAVYLCASSPGWVGNEQFFGPGTRLTVL.

V usage is TRBV10-3 and J usage is TRBJ2-5; D gene uncertain. The CDR3 spans 14 residues. V dropped 3 bases and J dropped 5 bases, with 13 bases sitting between them. Germline V lookup: CDR1 ENHRY, CDR2 SYGVKD. DNA of the CDR3: TGTGCCATCAGTGAACTTGGAGCTAGGGAGACCCAGTACTTC. It translates to CAISELGARETQYF.

The chain couples TRBV7-9 to TRBJ1-1; D ambiguous. Germline V lookup: CDR1 SEHNR, CDR2 FQNEAQ (reference sequence). Trimming cost V 4 bases and J 5 bases, with 17 bases left between them. CDR3 length equals 15 residues. CDR3 protein: CASSSHRGLRTEAFF. CDR3 nucleotides: TGTGCCAGCAGCTCCCATCGTGGTCTAAGGACTGAAGCTTTCTTT.

For this clonotype: Possible read error: a much larger clone is one base away. V is TRBV7-2 and J is TRBJ2-3; D is ambiguous. Looked up from germline, CDR1 is SGHTA and CDR2 is FQGNSA. The CDR3 extends over 12 amino acids. CDR3 nucleotides: TGTGCCAGCAGCCTGGGCATAGATACGCAGAATTTT. It encodes CASSLGIDTQNF.

The chain couples TRBV7-6 to TRBJ2-3; TRBD2 aligns across 9 bases. The germline CDR1 and CDR2 sequences are SGHVS and FNYEAQ. V lost 5 bases to trimming and J lost 1 base; unmatched junction nucleotides: 1. The CDR3 covers 14 residues. This CDR3 is CASSQRGGTDTQYF. CDR3 bases: TGTGCCAGCAGCCAGCGGGGGGGCACAGATACGCAGTATTTT.

The chain uses TRBV11-2 and TRBJ2-7; D is uncertain. Germline V gene lookup returns CDR1 SGHAT and CDR2 FQNNGV. The CDR3 spans 16 residues. V dropped 2 bases and J dropped 0 bases, with 14 bases sitting between them. CDR3 nucleotide sequence: TGTGCCAGCAGCTTAATCCCCAATGGGGTCTCCTACGAGCAGTACTTC. This gives the protein CASSLIPNGVSYEQYF.

This clonotype has just a few counts. V gene TRBV6-2 or TRBV6-3 combines with J gene TRBJ2-1; 9 bases align to TRBD2. Germline V lookup: CDR1 MNHEY, CDR2 SVGEGT. V lost 2 bases and J lost 0; bases outside the gene matches: 5. The CDR3 runs 17 residues. The CDR3: CASSYRVSGGSYNEQFF. CDR3 DNA: TGTGCCAGCAGTTACCGCGTTAGCGGGGGCTCCTACAATGAGCAGTTCTTC.